What follows are 27 T cell receptor beta chains derived from one specimen sequenced in a study of T cell repertoires in cytomegalovirus infection. TCRdb ran MiXCR on the reads and lists one entry per CDR3 protein. The sample includes hundreds of thousands of distinct CDR3 sequences, about 33% of them seen just once. Sequenced material: PBMCs. The receptors here all came from a human donor in good health (CMV status not recorded). Some clones in this sample may be carry-over from other donors' samples.

Comment on this clonotype: A much larger clone is a single base away; this may be a read error. V is TRBV25-1 and J is TRBJ1-1, with 8 bases that match TRBD1. Germline assignment: CDR1 MGHDK and CDR2 SYGVNS. The CDR3 has 16 residues. Here the CDR3 DNA reads TGTGCCAGCAGTGCCCAACGTCAGGGGGCCTACACTAAAGCTTTCTTT. It encodes CASSAQRQGAYTKAFF.

There are a few counts of this clonotype. For the CDR3, the DNA is TGTGCCAGCAGTTACTCGTTGCCTAGCGGGACGTACAATGAGCAGTTCTTC. It encodes CASSYSLPSGTYNEQFF. The chain carries TRBV6-5 and TRBJ2-1; 9 nucleotides line up with TRBD2. CDR3 size: 17 residues. The ends lost 0 bases at V and 4 bases at J; junction bases unmatched: 7. CDR1 and CDR2 (germline): MNHEY, SVGAGI.

The CDR3 loop is CASSPRSGAYNEQFF. In DNA form, the CDR3 reads TGTGCCAGCAGCCCCAGGTCTGGCGCCTACAATGAGCAGTTCTTC. V and J are TRBV6-1 and TRBJ2-1; D gene unclear. Trimming cost V 6 bases and J 2 bases, with 14 bases left between them. CDR3 size: 15 residues. CDR1 MNHNS and CDR2 SASEGT come from the germline V gene.

This clonotype was counted a few times. The CDR3 reads CASSLPGTSSYNEQFF. The CDR3 coding sequence is TGTGCCAGCAGCTTACCCGGGACTAGTTCCTACAATGAGCAGTTCTTC. The genes are TRBV7-2 and TRBJ2-1; 8 bases are shared with TRBD2. CDR3 length: 16 residues. With V trimmed by 2 bases and J by 1 base, 4 bases remained unmatched. Germline V gives CDR1 SGHTA, CDR2 FQGNSA.

This rearrangement joins TRBV11-2 to TRBJ1-2; D remains unclear. Per germline, CDR1 SGHAT and CDR2 FQNNGV. The CDR3 has 13 residues. Trimming took 4 bases from V and 4 from J, leaving 10 bases between them. This CDR3 reads CASSSIISYGYTF. DNA of the CDR3: TGTGCCAGCAGCTCAATAATCTCCTATGGCTACACCTTC.

Concerning this clonotype itself: The CDR3 end shows no conserved phenylalanine or tryptophan, and so a read error is likely. This chain joins TRBV4-2 and TRBJ1-2; D gene unclear. Germline V CDR1 and CDR2: LGHNA, YNFKEQ. V was shortened by 3 bases and J by 5 bases, with 19 bases between the two germline ends. The CDR3 length is 16 residues. The CDR3 reads CASSHGERPVEYGYTL. CDR3 DNA: TGTGCCAGCAGCCATGGGGAACGGCCCGTGGAATATGGCTACACCTTA.

J is TRBJ1-2 and V is TRBV12-3 or TRBV12-4; 9 bases align to TRBD1. The J segment lost 8 bases and the V segment lost 6 bases, leaving 22 bases of the junction unmatched. The length of the CDR3 is 18 residues. The CDR3 DNA reads TGTGCCAGCAGACCCCGGGACAGGGCGGGGGAGTCGAGCATCGGCTACACCTTC. It specifies CASRPRDRAGESSIGYTF.

As concerns this clonotype: This could be a read error, since a much larger clone is one nucleotide away. The rearrangement links TRBV7-2 to TRBJ1-1; D unclear. Germline V CDR1 and CDR2: SGHTA, FQGNSA. There are 12 residues in the CDR3. The CDR3 sequence is CASSLVPTESFF. CDR3 in DNA: TGTGCCAGCAGCTTAGTTCCAACTGAATCTTTCTTT.

The J gene is TRBJ2-3, the V gene TRBV24-1; TRBD1 matches at 9 bases. Trimming cost V 7 bases and J 2 bases; bases outside gene matches: 6. CDR1 and CDR2 (germline): KGHDR, SFDVKD. The CDR3 covers 15 residues. The CDR3 bases are TGTGCCACCAGGGCCCGGGACAGGGACACAGATACGCAGTATTTT. It is translated as CATRARDRDTDTQYF.

Here the CDR3 reads CATSGASGEPTDTQYF. As DNA, the CDR3 is TGTGCCACCAGTGGGGCTAGCGGGGAGCCAACAGATACGCAGTATTTT. The chain links TRBV24-1 to TRBJ2-3, with TRBD2 identical over 9 bases. The germline V gene encodes CDR1 KGHDR and CDR2 SFDVKD. J was trimmed by 3 bases and V by 5 bases; bases with no gene match: 8. This CDR3 contains 16 residues.

Ten or more counts support this clonotype. V and J are TRBV7-8 and TRBJ2-1, with 7 nucleotides matching TRBD1. J lost 8 bases, V lost 3 bases, and 10 bases had no gene match. Germline CDR1 is SGHVS and CDR2 is FQNEAQ. This CDR3 comprises 15 residues. In DNA form, the CDR3 reads TGTGCCAGCAGCTTCTCGGGACAGCTCTGGGATGAGCAGTTCTTC. Amino acid sequence: CASSFSGQLWDEQFF.

V usage is TRBV27 and J usage is TRBJ2-1, with D perhaps matching TRBD2 (5 bases). This CDR3 comprises 16 residues. V dropped 1 base and J dropped 0 bases, with 10 bases sitting between them. Germline CDR1 is MNHEY and CDR2 is SMNVEV (reference sequence). The CDR3 here is CASSLYSGSSYNEQFF. The CDR3, as DNA: TGTGCCAGCAGTTTATATTCGGGGAGCTCCTACAATGAGCAGTTCTTC.

A note on this clonotype: One end of the junction varies from germline; a read error may be responsible. The chain uses TRBV20-1 and TRBJ2-3; D may match TRBD1 or TRBD2 (6 bases each). CDR3 size: 14 residues. Germline loops: CDR1 DFQATT, CDR2 SNEGSKA (reference sequence). The CDR3 DNA is TGCAGTGCTAGACGGGACGGGGGCACAAATACGCAGTATTTT. It codes for CSARRDGGTNTQYF.

The genes are TRBV18 and TRBJ2-1; TRBD1 or TRBD2 may be the D gene (5 bases each). This CDR3 region has 15 residues. Trimming took 5 bases from V and 6 from J, leaving 17 bases between them. Germline CDR1 reads KGHSH; CDR2 reads LQKENI. CDR3 bases: TGTGCCAGCTCAACCTACGGGGACGTGGGCAATGAGCAGTTCTTC. As protein: CASSTYGDVGNEQFF.

This clonotype appeared a few times. The chain combines TRBV4-2 with TRBJ2-6; D is uncertain. Trimming cost V 0 bases and J 0 bases, with 9 bases left between them. CDR1 is LGHNA and CDR2 is YNFKEQ in the germline V gene. This CDR3 comprises 17 residues. The DNA for the CDR3 is TGTGCCAGCAGCCAAGATAGGGCGAGCTCTGGGGCCAACGTCCTGACTTTC. This gives the protein CASSQDRASSGANVLTF.

This chain links TRBV14 with TRBJ2-2; the match to TRBD2 covers 12 bases. V was clipped by 4 bases and J by 2 bases; unmatched bases: 2. The germline CDR1 and CDR2 sequences are SGHDN and FVKESK. The length of the CDR3 is 16 residues. Here the CDR3 DNA reads TGTGCCAGCAGCCTGACTAGCGGGGGCAACACCGGGGAGCTGTTTTTT. Its translation: CASSLTSGGNTGELFF.

This clonotype occurred many times. This chain uses TRBV12-3 or TRBV12-4 with TRBJ1-5; no clear D gene. Trimming shortened V by 6 bases and J by 8 bases, and 11 bases separated the two germline ends. The CDR3 length is 12 residues. The DNA of the CDR3 is TGTGCCAGCAGCCTATTATCTAAGCCCCAGCATTTT. Amino acids: CASSLLSKPQHF.

The gene calls are TRBV25-1 and TRBJ2-5; D is possibly TRBD2 (5 bases). Trimming left V 1 base short and J 7 bases short, with 13 bases between. Looked up from germline, CDR1 is MGHDK and CDR2 is SYGVNS. The CDR3 loop spans 14 amino acids. The DNA for the CDR3 is TGTGCCAGCAGTGAATTTCGGGAAGGCGGGACCCAGTACTTC. It specifies CASSEFREGGTQYF.

The gene calls are TRBV6-1 and TRBJ2-6, with D perhaps being TRBD1 or TRBD2 (6 bases each). The CDR3 has 15 amino acids. Trimming removed 8 bases from V and 5 bases from J, with 16 bases in between. The germline V gene has CDR1 MNHNS and CDR2 SASEGT. The CDR3 region is CASYHHRDWANVLTF. The CDR3 coding sequence is TGTGCCAGCTATCACCACAGGGACTGGGCCAACGTCCTGACTTTC.

This clonotype was seen a few times. This chain connects TRBV28 to TRBJ2-1; TRBD2 matches at 7 bases. The CDR3 length is 16 residues. V lost 5 bases and J lost 2; bases outside the gene matches: 9. The V gene's germline CDR1 is MDHEN and CDR2 SYDVKM. This CDR3 reads CASSARGRAPYNEQFF. DNA of the CDR3: TGTGCCAGCAGTGCTCGGGGGAGGGCTCCCTACAATGAGCAGTTCTTC.

A few counts support this clonotype. The chain's CDR3 is CASSLYEEDNEQFF. CDR3 sequence (DNA): TGTGCCAGCAGTTTGTATGAGGAAGACAATGAGCAGTTCTTC. The rearrangement joins TRBV12-3 or TRBV12-4 to TRBJ2-1; D gene uncertain. With 3 bases removed from V and 5 bases from J, the gap between germline ends came to 11 bases. The CDR3 length is 14 residues.

V is TRBV7-8 and J is TRBJ1-1, with TRBD1 matching 7 bases. After removal of 4 bases from V and 5 bases from J, the junction contained 4 bases not matched to a gene. Germline-derived CDR1 and CDR2 are SGHVS and FQNEAQ. The CDR3 covers 13 residues. In nucleotides, the CDR3 is TGTGCCAGCAGCTCATACAGGGGTACTGAAGCTTTCTTT. Protein product: CASSSYRGTEAFF.

This clonotype was seen more than once but under ten times. J is TRBJ2-7 and V is TRBV4-3; D call uncertain. The CDR3 spans 14 residues. Germline V gene data show CDR1 as LGHNA and CDR2 as YSLEER. V lost 1 base to trimming and J lost 3 bases, with 10 bases between them. The CDR3 spells CASSQGWEGYEQYF. CDR3 sequence (DNA): TGCGCCAGCAGCCAAGGTTGGGAAGGCTACGAGCAGTACTTC.

This clonotype appeared a few times. The chain employs TRBV2 and TRBJ1-6, with TRBD1 matching 7 bases. From germline, CDR1 is SNHLY and CDR2 FYNNEI. The CDR3 length is 14 residues. V lost 5 bases, J lost 10 bases, and 8 bases stayed unmatched. The DNA for the CDR3 is TGTGCCAGCAGTCTCGGACAGGTTATCTCACCCCTCCACTTT. It codes for CASSLGQVISPLHF.

This clonotype was found many times. The chain links TRBV7-6 to TRBJ1-1, with D unclear. V lost 4 bases and J 3 bases, leaving 9 bases between the germline ends. Germline loops: CDR1 SGHVS, CDR2 FNYEAQ. This CDR3 is built from 13 residues. The CDR3 coding sequence is TGTGCCAGCAGCTGGCAGGCTTACACTGAAGCTTTCTTT. Amino acids: CASSWQAYTEAFF.

In its sample, this clonotype was seen a few times. The genes are TRBV7-2 and TRBJ2-7, with TRBD1 identical over 8 bases. The CDR3 covers 14 residues. After removal of 1 base from V and 6 bases from J, the junction contained 5 bases not matched to a gene. CDR1 and CDR2 (germline): SGHTA, FQGNSA. The CDR3 DNA is TGTGCCAGCAGCTTAGGGGTCAGGGGGCTCGAGCAGTACTTC. Its translation: CASSLGVRGLEQYF.

Turning to this clonotype: A much larger clone is a single base away; this may be a read error. The chain joins TRBV5-1 to TRBJ1-1; D unclear. The CDR3 sequence is 13 residues long. Germline V gene data show CDR1 as SGHRS and CDR2 as YFSETQ. Trimming cost V 4 bases and J 0 bases, with 7 bases left between them. The CDR3 region is CASSPQLNTEAFF. The CDR3 DNA is TGCGCCAGCAGCCCACAGCTGAACACTGAAGCTTTCTTT. Supplemented by reference TRBV5-1 and TRBJ1-1, the full variable domain reads KAGVTQTPRYLIKTRGQQVTLSCSPISGHRSVSWYQQTPGQGLQFLFEYFSETQRNKGNFPGRFSGRQFSNSRSEMNVSTLELGDSALYLCASSPQLNTEAFFGQGTRLTVV.